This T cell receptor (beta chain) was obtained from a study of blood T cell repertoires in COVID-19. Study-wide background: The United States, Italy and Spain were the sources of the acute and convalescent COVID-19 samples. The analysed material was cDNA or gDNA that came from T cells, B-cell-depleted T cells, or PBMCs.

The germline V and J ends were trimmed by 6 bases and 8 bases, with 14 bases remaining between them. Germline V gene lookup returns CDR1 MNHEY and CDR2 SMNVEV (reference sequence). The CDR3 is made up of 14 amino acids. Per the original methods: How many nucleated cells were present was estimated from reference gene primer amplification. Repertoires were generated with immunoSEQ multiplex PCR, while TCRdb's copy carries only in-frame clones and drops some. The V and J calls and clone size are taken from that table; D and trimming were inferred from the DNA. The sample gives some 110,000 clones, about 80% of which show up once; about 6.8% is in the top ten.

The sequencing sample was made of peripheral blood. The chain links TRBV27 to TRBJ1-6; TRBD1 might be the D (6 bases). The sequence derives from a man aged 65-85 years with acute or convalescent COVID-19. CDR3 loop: CASRPGTSYSPLHF. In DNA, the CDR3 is TGTGCCAGCAGACCAGGGACAAGCTATTCACCCCTCCACTTT.